The source of this TCR beta chain is a study of type 1 and type 2 diabetes patients (TCRdb year 2016). For the study in its entirety: Nine type 1 diabetes patients, a few type 2 diabetes patients and 6 or 7 nondiabetic controls, all recruited in China, made up the cohort. For the type 1 diabetes patients, the type 2 diabetes patients acted as a disease comparison group. A total of fewer than 20 million paired-end reads were generated across the whole study. TCRbeta libraries were sequenced paired-end on Illumina HiSeq 2000 or MiSeq instruments. Similar V gene usage was observed when roughly 18-cycle and approximately 25-cycle amplification were compared, suggesting similar primer efficiencies and random PCR bias. Throughout the study, CD4 or CD8 MicroBeads on MACS columns were used to positively select CD4+ and CD8+ T cells from PBMCs. In the study, high-throughput sequencing was used to profile TCRbeta repertoires so that type 1 diabetes, type 2 diabetes and nondiabetic individuals could be compared.

Regarding this clonotype: The antigen this receptor binds is unknown. No quality values exist for individual bases; no much larger clone is one base distant.

Standard classification criteria for type 1 or type 2 diabetes were met by all diabetic patients, and glucose and C-peptide were assessed by WHO-recommended methods. Donors with other autoimmune diseases or infections within the previous four weeks were excluded. Roughly 9.5 milliliters of peripheral blood were drawn from each participant. PBMCs were isolated with LymphoPrep density separation. Counted from cysteine to phenylalanine, this CDR3 has 14 amino acids. CDR3 DNA is the only sequence kept; it has 42 bases, read in frame from the first base. V trim: 8 bases; J trim: 1 base; unmatched bases: 7. The CDR1 and CDR2 encoded by the germline V gene (reference sequence) are MNHNY and SVGAGI. Beyond this particular receptor, the publication reports: In both CD4+ and CD8+ T cells, type 2 diabetes repertoires were highly diverse, with diversity significantly greater than that of type 1 diabetes repertoires. Only a few highly-expanded CD4+ clones (median one) were found in type 2 diabetes patients, and these clones made up a median about 3.7% of reads. Because only a limited number of T2D and control samples were sequenced, some T1D-only HECs might also appear in more T2D or control samples. V and J gene usage patterns of type 2 diabetes and control samples were highly correlated, averaging about 0.97 between samples. Age and gender were not matched between study groups, possibly biasing interpretation.

Sequencer: Illumina MiSeq. Genomic DNA from sorted T cell subsets was used as template for TCRbeta CDR3 amplification. The TCRbeta CDR3 region was amplified by multiplex PCR with 30 forward and 13 reverse primers. AMPure XP beads were used to purify the PCR products, after which a second roughly 25-cycle PCR added indices and adaptors. Before sequencing, libraries were gel-purified with the QIAquick Gel Extraction Kit. Turning to the authors' computational methods: Paired-end reads were merged using FLASH and were aligned with IgBLAST to IMGT V, D and J germline references. Reads with below 70% alignment identity to germline references were discarded, leaving 11,114,426 reads study-wide. IMGT definitions were followed to assign CDR3 boundaries, reading frame and productivity. Highly-expanded clones were defined as clones at or above 1% of reads, and diversity was measured by normalized Shannon entropy. Unpaired two-tailed t-tests were used to test for differences in Shannon entropy between groups. TCRdb reran the public reads through fastp at Q25 and MiXCR, keeping productive beta chains. All rows with the same CDR3 protein become a single entry with the most common DNA and genes. TCRdb's processing, not the study's, gives the V and J calls here. The sample includes 280,000 or so distinct CDR3 sequences, with more than 45% observed a single time. In total, the top ten clones hold 12% to 15% of the sample.

Sequencing was carried out using peripheral blood mononuclear cells (PBMCs). The chain is made from TRBV6-6 and TRBJ2-7; 8 central nucleotides agree with TRBD1. The sequence came from a man between 18 and 35 years old with type 2 diabetes. The CDR3 protein: CASGDRGISYEQYF. The DNA sequence is given as TGTGCCAGCGGCGACAGGGGAATTTCCTACGAGCAGTACTTC.